This T cell receptor beta chain is drawn from a study of T cells after yellow fever vaccination. At the level of the study: Any fraction with a low cell number was prepared using SMART-Seq v4 Ultra Low Input.

This clonotype has more than one count but fewer than ten. Its matching antigen is unknown. Germline V CDR1 and CDR2: SGHVS, FNYEAQ. This CDR3 is 16 amino acids long. With 4 bases clipped from V and 3 bases from J, the junction kept 9 bases outside the gene matches. The study, taken as a whole, reports: Abundant clonotypes (contaminants from the bulk population) could be present in FACS-sorted repertoires. The CD4 and CD8 compartments had a small share of their clonotypes in common.

UMIs and a universal primer site were added when TCR cDNA was made by 5'RACE template switching. TCRdb recomputed calls from the 5' RACE reads with MiXCR, one row per CDR3 protein. This sample has 60,000 to 85,000 distinct CDR3 sequences, with more than 5.5% found just once. The clonotype comes from a man aged 18 to 30 who received the YFV17D yellow fever vaccine. The gene calls are TRBV7-6 and TRBJ2-3; 8 bases are shared with TRBD1. The specimen was CD8+ T cells sorted from PBMCs, collected about 5 days after the first yellow fever vaccination. Here the CDR3 reads CASSSGQGEETDTQYF. CDR3 in DNA: TGTGCCAGCAGCTCCGGACAGGGCGAAGAAACAGATACGCAGTATTTT.